The 20 T cell receptor beta chains below come from one sample, sequenced in a study of shared clonotypes between healthy human individuals. Only in-frame clones appear in the TCRdb table, and some are missing; sequencing was by immunoSEQ multiplex PCR. The sample carries more than 2,000,000 clones, just over 90% recorded once. The sample was naive CD4+ T cells from PBMCs. Subset of the sample: CD45RA+ positively selected. The receptor set was obtained from a man aged 18 to 29 in good health. Some clones in this sample may be carry-over from other donors' samples.

This chain connects TRBV6-1 to TRBJ2-1; 13 bases are a match to TRBD2. The germline V gene encodes CDR1 MNHNS and CDR2 SASEGT. The junction had 6 bases not matched to a gene; V was cut back by 2 bases and J by 5 bases. The CDR3 covers 17 residues. CDR3 nucleotides: TGTGCCAGCAGTGAAAGGAGGACTAGCGGGAGCGACAATGAGCAGTTCTTC. The encoded protein is CASSERRTSGSDNEQFF.

Details on this clone: Different DNA sequences within this sample yield the same CDR3. The chain couples TRBV5-1 to TRBJ2-2; D unclear. V lost 3 bases to trimming and J lost 4 bases, with 7 bases between them. The CDR3 is 13 amino acids. Germline values: CDR1 SGHRS, CDR2 YFSETQ. CDR3 sequence (DNA): TGCGCCAGCAGCTCAACAGTCACCGGGGAGCTGTTTTTT. Its protein product is CASSSTVTGELFF. Variable domain in full (rest from reference TRBV5-1 and TRBJ2-2): KAGVTQTPRYLIKTRGQQVTLSCSPISGHRSVSWYQQTPGQGLQFLFEYFSETQRNKGNFPGRFSGRQFSNSRSEMNVSTLELGDSALYLCASSSTVTGELFFGEGSRLTVL.

The chain combines TRBV6-5 with TRBJ2-1; no clear D. Germline-derived CDR1 and CDR2 are MNHEY and SVGAGI. Deletions cut 4 bases from V and 0 bases from J, with 13 bases between. This CDR3 region has 16 residues. CDR3 sequence reads: CASSSQGGGSYNEQFF. CDR3 DNA sequence: TGTGCCAGCAGTTCGCAAGGTGGTGGCTCCTACAATGAGCAGTTCTTC.

This clone was seen a single time. The chain has TRBV21-1 and TRBJ2-6; the D call of TRBD1 is as the table states it, not checked on the DNA. TRBV21-1 is labeled a pseudogene. The CDR3 spans 18 residues. In DNA, the CDR3 is TGTGCCAGCAGCAAAGTAGACAGGAAAAGCTCTGGGGCCAACGTCCTGACTTTC. Its protein product is CASSKVDRKSSGANVLTF.

This chain links TRBV7-9 with TRBJ2-4, with TRBD1 as a possible D gene (5 bases). Deletions cut 1 base from V and 16 bases from J, with 17 bases between. Germline V gives CDR1 SEHNR, CDR2 FQNEAQ (reference sequence). The CDR3 is 13 residues long. Here the CDR3 reads CASSLGGVSLLYF. The CDR3 DNA is TGTGCCAGCAGCTTAGGGGGCGTTTCCCTTCTTTACTTC.

The rearrangement links TRBV28 to TRBJ2-3; a possible D gene is TRBD1 (6 bases). Germline V lookup: CDR1 MDHEN, CDR2 SYDVKM. The CDR3 extends over 14 amino acids. Between the trimmed V and J ends, which lost 4 bases and 4 bases, there was a span of 12 bases. Here the CDR3 reads CASSSGGIADTQYF. The DNA of the CDR3 is TGTGCCAGCAGTTCTGGGGGCATAGCAGATACGCAGTATTTT.

The chain links TRBV6-5 to TRBJ2-5; D is perhaps TRBD1 (6 bases). V dropped 2 bases and J dropped 1 base, with 11 bases sitting between them. Germline V lookup: CDR1 MNHEY, CDR2 SVGAGI. The CDR3 contains 15 residues. The CDR3 reads CASSYTGLGQETQYF. In DNA form, the CDR3 reads TGTGCCAGCAGTTACACAGGGCTAGGCCAAGAGACCCAGTACTTC.

Here the CDR3 reads CASSINLLVNTEAFF. CDR3 in DNA: TGTGCCAGTAGTATAAACCTCCTCGTGAACACTGAAGCTTTCTTT. The chain employs TRBV19 and TRBJ1-1; unclear D gene. The CDR3 has 15 amino acids. Germline V CDR1 and CDR2: LNHDA, SQIVND (reference sequence). V shed 2 bases and J shed 0 bases, with 10 bases lying between them.

To note about this clone: The same CDR3 also results from other DNA sequences found in this sample. The chain couples TRBV28 to TRBJ2-3, with D unresolved. CDR1 is MDHEN and CDR2 is SYDVKM in the germline V gene. The CDR3 contains 14 residues. Trimming stripped 5 bases from V and 0 bases from J, with 9 bases between. This CDR3 is CASSPPLSTDTQYF. The DNA of the CDR3 is TGTGCCAGCAGTCCCCCTTTGAGCACAGATACGCAGTATTTT.

As regards this clone: Other DNA sequences in this specimen translate into the identical CDR3. V gene TRBV6-6 combines with J gene TRBJ2-7, with a weak D call TRBD2 (5 bases). Germline CDR1 is MNHNY and CDR2 is SVGAGI (reference sequence). The ends were cut back, 0 bases at V and 3 bases at J, with 9 bases in the middle. There are 14 residues in the CDR3. DNA for the CDR3: TGTGCCAGCAGTTACTCGAGCGGTCACTACGAGCAGTACTTC. This translates into CASSYSSGHYEQYF.

This clone was detected only once. The genes are TRBV6-5 and TRBJ2-7; 10 bases line up with TRBD2. Germline-derived CDR1 and CDR2 are MNHEY and SVGAGI. The CDR3 is 14 amino acids. V gave up 6 bases and J gave up 3 bases; unmatched junction bases: 5. The CDR3 coding sequence is TGTGCCAGCAGAACGGGACTAGCGTTCTACGAGCAGTACTTC. It specifies CASRTGLAFYEQYF.

The chain uses TRBV19 and TRBJ1-1; D is perhaps TRBD1 (5 bases). V gave up 7 bases and J gave up 6 bases, with 15 bases separating them. Germline V gene sequence: CDR1 LNHDA, CDR2 SQIVND (reference sequence). The CDR3 has 13 residues. In DNA, the CDR3 is TGTGCCAGTACCTTTGGGGGAGTCGCTGAAGCTTTCTTT. Amino acid sequence: CASTFGGVAEAFF.

J is TRBJ2-3 and V is TRBV5-6; D ambiguous. Germline loops: CDR1 SGHDT, CDR2 YYEEEE. The V gene lost 3 bases and the J gene lost 0 bases, with 8 bases spanning the gap. The CDR3 is 14 amino acids. The CDR3 protein is CASSSKPSTDTQYF. The CDR3 region has the DNA TGTGCCAGCAGCTCCAAACCTAGCACAGATACGCAGTATTTT.

The V and J genes are TRBV9 and TRBJ2-7; unclear D gene. The CDR3 length is 14 residues. Germline CDR1 SGDLS, CDR2 YYNGEE. Trimming shortened V by 6 bases and J by 0 bases, and 13 bases separated the two germline ends. CDR3 DNA: TGTGCCAGCAAGCCCCCGAAGAGCTCCTACGAGCAGTACTTC. This encodes CASKPPKSSYEQYF.

J is TRBJ1-2 and V is TRBV28, with 7 bases matching TRBD1. The CDR3 runs 16 residues. V dropped 6 bases and J dropped 6; count of bases not matched to a gene: 16. CDR1 is MDHEN, CDR2 SYDVKM, per germline. The CDR3 nucleotides are TGTGCCAGCAGCGTACCCCTGACAGGGAGAGAAAATGGCTACACCTTC. This gives the protein CASSVPLTGRENGYTF.

This clone came up once. The V gene is TRBV7-9, the J gene TRBJ2-7; D is unresolved. The ends were cut back, 1 base at V and 3 bases at J, with 16 bases in the middle. CDR1 is SEHNR, CDR2 FQNEAQ, per germline (reference sequence). The CDR3 is 16 amino acids. DNA of the CDR3: TGTGCCAGCAGCTTAGTATTGGAGTCCATCAACTACGAGCAGTACTTC. Translating gives CASSLVLESINYEQYF.

This chain uses TRBV6-1 with TRBJ2-1; D remains unclear. The germline gives CDR1 MNHNS, CDR2 SASEGT. This CDR3 is built from 11 residues. V was cut by 4 bases and J by 9 bases, with 7 bases left in between. The CDR3 region is CASSGYGEQFF. In nucleotides, the CDR3 is TGTGCCAGCAGTGGTTACGGTGAGCAGTTCTTC.

Details on this clone: Other nucleotide sequences from this sample produce the same CDR3. The rearrangement links TRBV7-3 to TRBJ2-3; D remains unclear. There are 13 residues in the CDR3. Germline CDR1 is SGHTA and CDR2 is FQGTGA. V was pared by 4 bases and J by 1 base, with 6 bases between. CDR3 residues: CASSSQGTDTQYF. In nucleotides, the CDR3 is TGTGCCAGCAGCTCGCAGGGCACAGATACGCAGTATTTT. The whole variable domain, filled in from reference TRBV7-3 and TRBJ2-3, reads GAGVSQTPSNKVTEKGKYVELRCDPISGHTALYWYRQSLGQGPEFLIYFQGTGAADDSGLPNDRFFAVRPEGSVSTLKIQRTERGDSAVYLCASSSQGTDTQYFGPGTRLTVL.

V is TRBV18 and J is TRBJ1-2, with D possibly matching TRBD1 (5 bases). The CDR3 is made up of 15 amino acids. Germline-derived CDR1 and CDR2 are KGHSH and LQKENI. V lost 3 bases, J lost 2 bases, and 13 bases lay in between. In nucleotides, the CDR3 is TGTGCCAGCTCACCCGGACACGACTTGAACTATGGCTACACCTTC. This translates into CASSPGHDLNYGYTF.

V and J are TRBV18 and TRBJ2-3, with TRBD2 matching over 14 bases. Trimming cost V 2 bases and J 0 bases; bases outside gene matches: 1. CDR1 is KGHSH and CDR2 is LQKENI in the germline V gene. The length of the CDR3 is 17 residues. The CDR3 region has the DNA TGTGCCAGCTCACCAGGACTAGCGGGAGGCAGCACAGATACGCAGTATTTT. This codes for CASSPGLAGGSTDTQYF.